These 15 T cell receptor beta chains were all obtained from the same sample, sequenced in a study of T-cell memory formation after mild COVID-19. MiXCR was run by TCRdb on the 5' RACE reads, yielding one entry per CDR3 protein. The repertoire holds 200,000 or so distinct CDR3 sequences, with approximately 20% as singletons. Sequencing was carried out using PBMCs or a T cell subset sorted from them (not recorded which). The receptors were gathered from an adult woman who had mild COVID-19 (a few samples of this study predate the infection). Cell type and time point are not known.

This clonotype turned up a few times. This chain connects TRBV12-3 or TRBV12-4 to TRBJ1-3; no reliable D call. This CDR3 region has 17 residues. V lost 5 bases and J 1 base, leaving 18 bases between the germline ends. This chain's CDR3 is CASSHTYRNSSGNTIYF. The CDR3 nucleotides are TGTGCCAGCAGTCACACCTACAGAAACTCATCTGGAAACACCATATATTTT.

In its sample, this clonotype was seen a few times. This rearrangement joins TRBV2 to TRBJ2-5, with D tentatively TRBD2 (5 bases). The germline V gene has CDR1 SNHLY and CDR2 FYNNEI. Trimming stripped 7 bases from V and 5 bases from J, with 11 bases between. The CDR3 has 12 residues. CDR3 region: CASKRTLETQYF. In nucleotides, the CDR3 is TGTGCCAGCAAAAGGACTCTCGAGACCCAGTACTTC.

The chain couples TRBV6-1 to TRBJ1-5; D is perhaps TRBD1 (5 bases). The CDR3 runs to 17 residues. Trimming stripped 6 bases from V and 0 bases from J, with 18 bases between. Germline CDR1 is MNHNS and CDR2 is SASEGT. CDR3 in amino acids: CASRGTVGPYSNQPQHF. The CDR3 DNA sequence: TGTGCCAGCAGGGGGACGGTGGGGCCCTATAGCAATCAGCCCCAGCATTTT.

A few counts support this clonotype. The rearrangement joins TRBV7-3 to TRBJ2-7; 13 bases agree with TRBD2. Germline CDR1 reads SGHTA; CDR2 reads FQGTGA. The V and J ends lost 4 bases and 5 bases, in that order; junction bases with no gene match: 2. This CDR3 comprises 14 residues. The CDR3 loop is CASSSGLAGDEQYF. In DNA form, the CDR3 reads TGTGCCAGCAGCTCTGGACTAGCGGGAGACGAGCAGTACTTC.

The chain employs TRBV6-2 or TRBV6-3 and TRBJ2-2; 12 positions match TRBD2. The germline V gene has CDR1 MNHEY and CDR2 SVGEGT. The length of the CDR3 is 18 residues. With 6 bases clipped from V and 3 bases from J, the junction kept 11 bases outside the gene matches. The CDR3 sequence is CASSRSRTSGIDTGELFF. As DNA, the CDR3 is TGTGCCAGCAGCCGATCCCGGACTAGCGGGATTGACACCGGGGAGCTGTTTTTT.

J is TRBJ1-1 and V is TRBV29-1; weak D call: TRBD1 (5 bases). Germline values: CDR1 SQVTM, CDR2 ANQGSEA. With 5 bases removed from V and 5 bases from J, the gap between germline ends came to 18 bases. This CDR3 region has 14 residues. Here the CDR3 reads CSVYPHGWGTEAFF. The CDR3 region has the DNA TGCAGCGTTTATCCGCATGGTTGGGGGACTGAAGCTTTCTTT.

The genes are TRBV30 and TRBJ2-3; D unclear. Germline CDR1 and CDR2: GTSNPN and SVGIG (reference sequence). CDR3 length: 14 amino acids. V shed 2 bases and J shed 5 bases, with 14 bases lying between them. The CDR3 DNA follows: TGTGCCTGGAGTCGCCTATCTCCCTTAGATACGCAGTATTTT. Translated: CAWSRLSPLDTQYF.

CDR3: CASSSERGLGYTF. The CDR3 DNA reads as TGCGCCAGCAGCTCAGAACGCGGGCTTGGCTACACCTTC. This sequence joins TRBV5-1 and TRBJ1-2; D not certain. Trimming removed 3 bases at V and 7 bases at J, with 13 bases between. This CDR3 has 13 residues. Per germline, CDR1 SGHRS and CDR2 YFSETQ.

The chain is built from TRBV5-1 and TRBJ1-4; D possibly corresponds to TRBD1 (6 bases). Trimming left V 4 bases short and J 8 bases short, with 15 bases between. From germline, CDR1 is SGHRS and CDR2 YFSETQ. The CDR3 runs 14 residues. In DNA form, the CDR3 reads TGCGCCAGCAGCAACCGGGACACCGGCGAAAAACTGTTTTTT. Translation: CASSNRDTGEKLFF.

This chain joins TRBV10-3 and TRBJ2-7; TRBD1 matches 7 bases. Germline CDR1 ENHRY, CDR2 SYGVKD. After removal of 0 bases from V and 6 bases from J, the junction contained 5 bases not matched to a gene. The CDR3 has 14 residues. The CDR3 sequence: CAISESVGGAEQYF. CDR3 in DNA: TGTGCCATCAGTGAGTCGGTAGGGGGCGCCGAGCAGTACTTC.

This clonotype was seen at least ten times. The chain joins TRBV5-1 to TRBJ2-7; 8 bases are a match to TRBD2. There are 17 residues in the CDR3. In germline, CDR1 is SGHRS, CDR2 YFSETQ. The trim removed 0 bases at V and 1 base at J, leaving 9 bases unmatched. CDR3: CASSLAAGGVRSYEQYF. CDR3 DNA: TGCGCCAGCAGCTTGGCGGCGGGGGGCGTTCGATCCTACGAGCAGTACTTC.

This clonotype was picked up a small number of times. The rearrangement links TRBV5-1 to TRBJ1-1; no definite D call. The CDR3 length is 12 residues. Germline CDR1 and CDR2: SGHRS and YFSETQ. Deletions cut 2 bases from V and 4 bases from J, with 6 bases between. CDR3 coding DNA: TGCGCCAGCAGCTTTACTGGCACTGAAGCTTTCTTT. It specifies CASSFTGTEAFF.

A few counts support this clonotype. The CDR3 DNA follows: TGTGCCAGCAGCTTCTTCCTAGGAAGTGAGCAGTTCTTC. It encodes CASSFFLGSEQFF. This chain joins TRBV13 and TRBJ2-1; D unclear. Deletions cut 3 bases from V and 9 bases from J, with 12 bases between. This CDR3 contains 13 residues. The germline V gene has CDR1 PRHDT and CDR2 FYEKMQ (reference sequence).

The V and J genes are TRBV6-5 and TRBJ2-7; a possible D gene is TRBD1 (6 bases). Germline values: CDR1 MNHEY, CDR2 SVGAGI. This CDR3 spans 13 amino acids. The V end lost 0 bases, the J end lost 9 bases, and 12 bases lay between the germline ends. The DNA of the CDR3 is TGTGCCAGCAGTTACTCGCCAGGGGCAGTGCAGTACTTC. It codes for CASSYSPGAVQYF.

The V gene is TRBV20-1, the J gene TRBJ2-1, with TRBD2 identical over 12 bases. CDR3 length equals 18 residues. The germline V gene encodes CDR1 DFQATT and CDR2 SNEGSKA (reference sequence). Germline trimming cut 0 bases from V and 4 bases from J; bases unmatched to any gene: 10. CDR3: CSARDSASGRAGYNEQFF. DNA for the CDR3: TGCAGTGCTAGAGATTCGGCTAGCGGGAGGGCCGGGTACAATGAGCAGTTCTTC.